These 2 T cell receptor beta chains came from one sample sequenced in a study of pediatric ulcerative colitis. During colonoscopy, one to two rectal pinch biopsies were collected. Sequencing used immunoSEQ multiplex PCR; TCRdb keeps in-frame clones, though not all of them. The table includes approximately 40,000 clones, about 81% detected once. Sequencing was performed on gut tissue. The source of these receptors is a boy aged 5-17 years with severe ulcerative colitis.

In this sample, this clone turned up a few times. The chain is built from TRBV27 and TRBJ2-5, with 7 bases fitting TRBD1. CDR1 MNHEY and CDR2 SMNVEV come from the germline V gene (reference sequence). The trim removed 6 bases at V and 7 bases at J, leaving 5 bases unmatched. CDR3 length: 12 residues. The CDR3 DNA reads TGTGCCAGCAGACAGGGGTTGGGGACCCAGTACTTC. The encoded protein is CASRQGLGTQYF.

V and J are TRBV5-4 and TRBJ1-2; weak D call: TRBD1 (6 bases). This CDR3 comprises 14 residues. CDR1 and CDR2 (germline): SGHNT, YYREEE (reference sequence). Trimming stripped 3 bases from V and 0 bases from J, with 9 bases between. CDR3 DNA sequence: TGTGCCAGCAGCTCAGGACAGACTAACTATGGCTACACCTTC. It codes for CASSSGQTNYGYTF.